This T cell receptor beta chain derives from a study of T cell changes during pregnancy in multiple sclerosis. This CDR3 has 15 residues. In germline, CDR1 is MNHEY, CDR2 SVGAGI. V dropped 8 bases and J dropped 4 bases, with 20 bases sitting between them. Clones were sequenced by immunoSEQ multiplex PCR, and TCRdb holds only the in-frame ones, with some missing. This table has about 70,000 clones, around 94% appearing once. Specimen: peripheral blood, collected in the third trimester of pregnancy. The origin of this receptor is a female donor with multiple sclerosis, enrolled in a pregnancy study. The gene calls are TRBV6-5 and TRBJ1-2, with D maybe TRBD1 (6 bases). CDR3 amino acids: CASRRGGGAGYGYTF. The CDR3 DNA follows: TGTGCCAGCCGGAGAGGCGGGGGCGCGGGCTATGGCTACACCTTC.